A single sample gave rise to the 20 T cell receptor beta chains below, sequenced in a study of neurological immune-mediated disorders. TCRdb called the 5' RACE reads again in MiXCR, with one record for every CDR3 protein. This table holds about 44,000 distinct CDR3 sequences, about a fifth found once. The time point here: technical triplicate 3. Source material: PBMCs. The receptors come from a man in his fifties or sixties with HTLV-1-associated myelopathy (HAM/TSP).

CDR3 coding DNA: TGTGCCAGCTCTAAGACACCACCCACAGATACGCAGTATTTT. Translating it yields CASSKTPPTDTQYF. The chain combines TRBV18 with TRBJ2-3; D not certain. This CDR3 has 14 amino acids. V was shortened by 6 bases and J by 2 bases, with 12 bases between the two germline ends. Per the germline V gene, CDR1 is KGHSH and CDR2 is LQKENI.

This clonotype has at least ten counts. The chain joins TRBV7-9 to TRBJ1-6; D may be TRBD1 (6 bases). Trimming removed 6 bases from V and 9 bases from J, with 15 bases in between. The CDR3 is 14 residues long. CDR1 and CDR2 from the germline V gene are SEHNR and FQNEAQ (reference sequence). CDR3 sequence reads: CASSRQGKGSPLHF. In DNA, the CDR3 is TGTGCCAGCAGTAGGCAGGGGAAAGGTTCACCCCTCCACTTT.

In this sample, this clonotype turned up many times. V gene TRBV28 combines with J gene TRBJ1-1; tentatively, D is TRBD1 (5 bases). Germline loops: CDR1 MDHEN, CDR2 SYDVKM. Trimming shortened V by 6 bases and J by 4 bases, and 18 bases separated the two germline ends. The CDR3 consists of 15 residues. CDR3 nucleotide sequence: TGTGCCAGCAGCCAACTCAGGGCGGCGGGCACTGAAGCTTTCTTT. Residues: CASSQLRAAGTEAFF.

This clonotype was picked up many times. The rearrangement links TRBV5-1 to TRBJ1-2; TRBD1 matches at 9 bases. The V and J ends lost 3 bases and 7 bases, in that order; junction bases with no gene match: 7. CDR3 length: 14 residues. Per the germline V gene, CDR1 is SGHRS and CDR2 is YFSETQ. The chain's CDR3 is CASSSLGQGFGYTF. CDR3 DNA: TGCGCCAGCAGCTCATTGGGACAGGGATTTGGCTACACCTTC.

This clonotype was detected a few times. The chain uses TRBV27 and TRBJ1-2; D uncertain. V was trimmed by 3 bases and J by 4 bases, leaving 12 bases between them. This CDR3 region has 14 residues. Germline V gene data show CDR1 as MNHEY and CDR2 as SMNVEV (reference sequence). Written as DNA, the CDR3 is TGTGCCAGCAGTTTGGAGGGTTCGGCCTATGGCTACACCTTC. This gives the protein CASSLEGSAYGYTF.

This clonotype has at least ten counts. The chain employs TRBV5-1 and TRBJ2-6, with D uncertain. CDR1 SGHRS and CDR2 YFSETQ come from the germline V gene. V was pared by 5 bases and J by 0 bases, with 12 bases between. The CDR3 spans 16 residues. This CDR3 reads CASRDERSSGANVLTF. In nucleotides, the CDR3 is TGCGCCAGCAGAGATGAACGCAGCTCTGGGGCCAACGTCCTGACTTTC.

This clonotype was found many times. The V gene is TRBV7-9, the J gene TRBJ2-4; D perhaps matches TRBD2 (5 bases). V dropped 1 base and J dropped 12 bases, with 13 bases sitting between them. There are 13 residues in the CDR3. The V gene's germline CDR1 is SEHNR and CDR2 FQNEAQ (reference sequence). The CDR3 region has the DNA TGTGCCAGCAGCTTAGGGCTAGCTGGGGATCAGTACTTC. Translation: CASSLGLAGDQYF.

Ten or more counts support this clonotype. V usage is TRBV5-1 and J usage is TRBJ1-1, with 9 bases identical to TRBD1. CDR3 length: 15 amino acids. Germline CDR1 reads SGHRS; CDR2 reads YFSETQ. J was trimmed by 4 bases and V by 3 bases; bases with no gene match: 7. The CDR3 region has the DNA TGCGCCAGCAGCTCGGGACAGGGATGGGGCACTGAAGCTTTCTTT. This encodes CASSSGQGWGTEAFF. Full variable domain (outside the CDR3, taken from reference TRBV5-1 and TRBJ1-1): KAGVTQTPRYLIKTRGQQVTLSCSPISGHRSVSWYQQTPGQGLQFLFEYFSETQRNKGNFPGRFSGRQFSNSRSEMNVSTLELGDSALYLCASSSGQGWGTEAFFGQGTRLTVV.

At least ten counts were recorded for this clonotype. This CDR3 is CASSLKGIQGGGGSYNSPLHF. The CDR3 bases are TGCGCCAGCAGCCTCAAGGGAATCCAGGGGGGGGGTGGCTCCTATAATTCACCCCTCCACTTT. The chain joins TRBV4-1 to TRBJ1-6; 7 bases line up with TRBD1. The CDR3 sequence is 21 residues long. CDR1 is MGHRA and CDR2 is YSYEKL in the germline V gene. Trimming at V came to 4 bases and at J to 0 bases, leaving 18 bases not matched to a gene.

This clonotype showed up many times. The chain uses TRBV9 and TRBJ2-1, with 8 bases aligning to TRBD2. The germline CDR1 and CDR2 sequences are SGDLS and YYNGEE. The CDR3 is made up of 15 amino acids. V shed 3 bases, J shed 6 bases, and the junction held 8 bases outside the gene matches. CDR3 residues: CASSDGTSSVNEQFF. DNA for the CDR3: TGTGCCAGCAGCGACGGGACTAGTTCGGTCAATGAGCAGTTCTTC.

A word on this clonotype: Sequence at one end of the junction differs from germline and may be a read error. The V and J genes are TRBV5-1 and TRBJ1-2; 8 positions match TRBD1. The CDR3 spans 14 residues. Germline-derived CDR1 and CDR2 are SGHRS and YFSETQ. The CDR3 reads CASSPGQAPDGNTF. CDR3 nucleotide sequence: TGCGCAAGCAGCCCGGGACAGGCCCCAGATGGCAACACCTTC.

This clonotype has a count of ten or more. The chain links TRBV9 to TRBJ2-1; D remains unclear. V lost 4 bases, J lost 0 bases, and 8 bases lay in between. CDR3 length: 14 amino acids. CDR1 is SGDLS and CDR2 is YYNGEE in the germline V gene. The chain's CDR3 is CASSPTPSYNEQFF. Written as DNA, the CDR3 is TGTGCCAGCAGCCCCACCCCCTCCTACAATGAGCAGTTCTTC.

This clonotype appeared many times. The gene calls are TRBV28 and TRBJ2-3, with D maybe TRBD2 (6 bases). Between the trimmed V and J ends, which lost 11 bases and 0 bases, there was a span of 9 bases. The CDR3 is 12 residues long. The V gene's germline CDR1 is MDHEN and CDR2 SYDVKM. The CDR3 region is CAAGLSTDTQYF. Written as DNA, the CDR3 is TGTGCCGCGGGGCTTAGCACAGATACGCAGTATTTT.

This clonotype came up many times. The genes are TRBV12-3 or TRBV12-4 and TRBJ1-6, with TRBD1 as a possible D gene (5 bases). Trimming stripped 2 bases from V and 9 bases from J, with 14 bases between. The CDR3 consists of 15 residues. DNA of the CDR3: TGTGCCAGCAGTTTAATTCAGGGCTCCCGTTCACCCCTCCACTTT. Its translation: CASSLIQGSRSPLHF.

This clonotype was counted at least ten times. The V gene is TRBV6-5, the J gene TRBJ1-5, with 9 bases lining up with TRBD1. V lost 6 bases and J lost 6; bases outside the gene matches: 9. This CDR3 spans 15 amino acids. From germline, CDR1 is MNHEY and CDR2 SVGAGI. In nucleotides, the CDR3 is TGTGCCAGCAGGCCCGGACAGGGGTTCGGTCAGCCCCAGCATTTT. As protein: CASRPGQGFGQPQHF.

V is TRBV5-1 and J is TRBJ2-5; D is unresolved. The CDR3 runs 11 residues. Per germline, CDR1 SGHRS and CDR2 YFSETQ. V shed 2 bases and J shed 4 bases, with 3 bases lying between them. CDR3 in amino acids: CASSLAETQYF. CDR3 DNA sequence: TGCGCCAGCAGCTTAGCAGAGACCCAGTACTTC.

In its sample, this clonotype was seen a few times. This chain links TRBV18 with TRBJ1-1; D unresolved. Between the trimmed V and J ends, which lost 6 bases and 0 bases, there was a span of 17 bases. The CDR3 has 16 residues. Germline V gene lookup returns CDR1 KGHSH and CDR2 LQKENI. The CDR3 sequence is CASSASLAFMNTEAFF. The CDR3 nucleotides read TGTGCCAGCTCGGCCTCCTTGGCCTTCATGAACACTGAAGCTTTCTTT.

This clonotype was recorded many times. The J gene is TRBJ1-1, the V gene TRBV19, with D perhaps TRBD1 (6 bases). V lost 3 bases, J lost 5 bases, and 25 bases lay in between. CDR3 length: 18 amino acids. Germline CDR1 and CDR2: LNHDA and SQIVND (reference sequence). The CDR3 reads CASSMLIHTRGGVTEAFF. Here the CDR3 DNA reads TGTGCCAGTAGTATGTTAATCCACACACGGGGGGGCGTTACTGAAGCTTTCTTT.

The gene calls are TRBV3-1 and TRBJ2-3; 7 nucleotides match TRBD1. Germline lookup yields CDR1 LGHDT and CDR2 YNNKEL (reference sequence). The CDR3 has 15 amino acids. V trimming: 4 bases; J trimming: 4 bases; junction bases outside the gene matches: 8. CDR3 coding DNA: TGTGCCAGCAGCCCTTTAACAGGGGTCGCAGATACGCAGTATTTT. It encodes CASSPLTGVADTQYF.

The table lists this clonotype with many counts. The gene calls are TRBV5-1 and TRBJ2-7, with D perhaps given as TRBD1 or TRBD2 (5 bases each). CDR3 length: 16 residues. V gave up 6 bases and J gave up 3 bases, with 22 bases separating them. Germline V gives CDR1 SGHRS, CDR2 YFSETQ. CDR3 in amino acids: CASTENPGRLVYEQYF. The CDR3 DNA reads TGCGCCAGCACCGAAAACCCGGGACGGCTTGTCTACGAGCAGTACTTC. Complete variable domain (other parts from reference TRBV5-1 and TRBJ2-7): KAGVTQTPRYLIKTRGQQVTLSCSPISGHRSVSWYQQTPGQGLQFLFEYFSETQRNKGNFPGRFSGRQFSNSRSEMNVSTLELGDSALYLCASTENPGRLVYEQYFGPGTRLTVT.